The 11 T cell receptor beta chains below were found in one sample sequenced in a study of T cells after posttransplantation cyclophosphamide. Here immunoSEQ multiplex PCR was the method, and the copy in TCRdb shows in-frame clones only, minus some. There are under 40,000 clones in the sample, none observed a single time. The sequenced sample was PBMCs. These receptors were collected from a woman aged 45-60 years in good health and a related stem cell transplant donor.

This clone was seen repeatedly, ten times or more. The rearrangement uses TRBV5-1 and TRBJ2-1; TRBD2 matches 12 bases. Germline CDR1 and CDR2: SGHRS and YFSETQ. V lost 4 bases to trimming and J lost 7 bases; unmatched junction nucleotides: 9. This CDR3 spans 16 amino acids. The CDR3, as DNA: TGCGCCAGCAGCCAGACTAGCGGGAGAAGAGGGAATGAGCAGTTCTTC. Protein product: CASSQTSGRRGNEQFF.

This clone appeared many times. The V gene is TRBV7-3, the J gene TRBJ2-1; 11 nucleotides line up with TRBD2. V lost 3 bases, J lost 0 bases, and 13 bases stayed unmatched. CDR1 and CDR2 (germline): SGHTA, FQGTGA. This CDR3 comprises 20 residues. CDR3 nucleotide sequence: TGTGCCAGCAGCTTCCCTTGGACTAGCGGGCCATATAGCTCCTACAATGAGCAGTTCTTC. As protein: CASSFPWTSGPYSSYNEQFF.

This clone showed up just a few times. CDR3 in amino acids: CASSPRQAYQETQYF. The CDR3 DNA reads as TGTGCCAGCAGTCCACGACAGGCGTACCAAGAGACCCAGTACTTC. The rearrangement uses TRBV6-2 or TRBV6-3 and TRBJ2-5, with D maybe TRBD1 (6 bases). Looked up from germline, CDR1 is MNHEY and CDR2 is SVGEGT. This CDR3 is built from 15 residues. V was shortened by 5 bases and J by 0 bases, with 13 bases between the two germline ends.

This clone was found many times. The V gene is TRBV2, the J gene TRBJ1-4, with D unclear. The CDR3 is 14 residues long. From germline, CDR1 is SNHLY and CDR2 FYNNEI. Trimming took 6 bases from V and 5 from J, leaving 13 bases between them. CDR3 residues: CASRAASRNEKLFF. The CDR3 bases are TGTGCCAGCAGAGCGGCCTCGAGAAATGAAAAACTGTTTTTT.

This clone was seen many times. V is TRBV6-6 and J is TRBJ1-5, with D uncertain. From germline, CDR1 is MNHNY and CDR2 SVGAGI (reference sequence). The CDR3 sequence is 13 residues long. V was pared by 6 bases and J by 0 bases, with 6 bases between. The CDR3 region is CASSPSSNQPQHF. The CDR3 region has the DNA TGTGCCAGCAGCCCATCTAGCAATCAGCCCCAGCATTTT.

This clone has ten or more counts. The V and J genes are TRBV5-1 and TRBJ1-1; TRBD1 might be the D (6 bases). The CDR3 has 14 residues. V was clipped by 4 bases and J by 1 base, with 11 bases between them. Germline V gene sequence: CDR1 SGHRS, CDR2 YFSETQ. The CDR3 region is CASSKQGPNTEAFF. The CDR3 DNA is TGCGCCAGCAGCAAACAGGGTCCGAACACTGAAGCTTTCTTT. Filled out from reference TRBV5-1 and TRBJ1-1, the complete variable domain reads KAGVTQTPRYLIKTRGQQVTLSCSPISGHRSVSWYQQTPGQGLQFLFEYFSETQRNKGNFPGRFSGRQFSNSRSEMNVSTLELGDSALYLCASSKQGPNTEAFFGQGTRLTVV.

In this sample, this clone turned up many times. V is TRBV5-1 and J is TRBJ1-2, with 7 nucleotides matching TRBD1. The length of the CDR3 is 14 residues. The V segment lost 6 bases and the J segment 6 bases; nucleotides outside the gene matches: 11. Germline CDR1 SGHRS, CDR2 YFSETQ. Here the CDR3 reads CASIKSTGSNGYTF. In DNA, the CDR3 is TGCGCCAGCATCAAATCGACAGGGTCCAATGGCTACACCTTC.

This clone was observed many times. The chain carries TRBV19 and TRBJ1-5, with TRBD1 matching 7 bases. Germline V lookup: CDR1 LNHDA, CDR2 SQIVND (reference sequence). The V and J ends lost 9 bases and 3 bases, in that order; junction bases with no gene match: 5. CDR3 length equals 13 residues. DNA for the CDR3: TGTGCCAGCGGACAGGACTCCAATCAGCCCCAGCATTTT. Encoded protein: CASGQDSNQPQHF.

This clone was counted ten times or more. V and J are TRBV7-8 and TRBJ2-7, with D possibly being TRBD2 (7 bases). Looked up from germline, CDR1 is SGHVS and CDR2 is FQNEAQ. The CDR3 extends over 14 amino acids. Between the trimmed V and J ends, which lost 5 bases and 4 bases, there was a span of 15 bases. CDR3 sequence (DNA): TGTGCCAGCAGCCTAGGGGGGGGCGGTTACGAGCAGTACTTC. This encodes CASSLGGGGYEQYF.

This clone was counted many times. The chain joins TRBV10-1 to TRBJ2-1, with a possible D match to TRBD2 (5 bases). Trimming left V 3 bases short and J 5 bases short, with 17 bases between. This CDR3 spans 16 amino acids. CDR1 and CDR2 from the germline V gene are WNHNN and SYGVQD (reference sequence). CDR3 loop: CASSDFPEGFDNEQFF. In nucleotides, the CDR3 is TGCGCCAGCAGTGATTTCCCCGAGGGTTTCGACAATGAGCAGTTCTTC.

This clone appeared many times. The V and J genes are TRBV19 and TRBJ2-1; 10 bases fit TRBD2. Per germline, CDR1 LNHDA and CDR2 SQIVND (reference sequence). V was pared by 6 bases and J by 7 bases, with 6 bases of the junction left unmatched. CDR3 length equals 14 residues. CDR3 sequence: CASRSLAGENEQFF. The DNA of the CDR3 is TGTGCCAGTAGAAGTCTAGCGGGAGAAAATGAGCAGTTCTTC.